Listed here are 11 T cell receptor beta chains from one sample, sequenced in a study of T cell repertoires in cytomegalovirus infection. TCRdb itself ran the reads through MiXCR, one entry per CDR3 protein. Of fewer than 550,000 distinct CDR3 sequences listed, 31% are singletons. The material sequenced was PBMCs. These receptors were collected from a human donor in good health (CMV status not recorded). Some clones in this sample may be carry-over from other donors' samples.

V and J are TRBV4-1 and TRBJ1-1; D gene unclear. This CDR3 spans 15 amino acids. Germline V lookup: CDR1 MGHRA, CDR2 YSYEKL. V was clipped by 1 base and J by 3 bases, with 12 bases between them. The CDR3 sequence is CASSQAEQADTEAFF. CDR3 coding DNA: TGCGCCAGCAGCCAAGCGGAACAAGCGGACACTGAAGCTTTCTTT.

This clonotype showed up many times. The chain combines TRBV7-2 with TRBJ2-5; 8 nucleotides align to TRBD2. This CDR3 region has 16 residues. Germline assignment: CDR1 SGHTA and CDR2 FQGNSA. J was trimmed by 3 bases and V by 4 bases; bases with no gene match: 10. CDR3 sequence reads: CASSSRPSGGKETQYF. CDR3 in DNA: TGTGCCAGCAGCTCCCGACCAAGCGGGGGTAAAGAGACCCAGTACTTC.

This clonotype was counted a few times. The chain couples TRBV12-3 or TRBV12-4 to TRBJ1-1; 11 bases are shared with TRBD1. J gave up 1 base and V 5 bases, and 9 bases lay outside the gene matches. CDR3 length equals 17 residues. CDR3 bases: TGTGCCAGCAGTACCCGGGACAGGGGGGTGAGGAACACTGAAGCTTTCTTT. This gives the protein CASSTRDRGVRNTEAFF.

The chain combines TRBV24-1 with TRBJ2-6; D remains unclear. This CDR3 is 15 amino acids long. Germline CDR1 KGHDR, CDR2 SFDVKD. V was cut by 3 bases and J by 0 bases, with 5 bases left in between. DNA for the CDR3: TGTGCCACCAGTGATCCCAGCTCTGGGGCCAACGTCCTGACTTTC. It encodes CATSDPSSGANVLTF.

This clonotype was recorded at least ten times. The chain recombines TRBV7-6 with TRBJ2-7, with D tentatively TRBD2 (5 bases). The V and J ends lost 1 base and 3 bases respectively, with 13 bases between them. The V gene's germline CDR1 is SGHVS and CDR2 FNYEAQ. The CDR3 consists of 15 residues. The CDR3 is CASSLEAAPHYEQYF. The CDR3 bases are TGTGCCAGCAGCTTAGAAGCGGCCCCCCACTACGAGCAGTACTTC.

The chain couples TRBV12-3 or TRBV12-4 to TRBJ1-1; 9 bases agree with TRBD1. The CDR3 contains 16 residues. V shed 6 bases and J 0 bases; nucleotides not matched to a gene: 8. The CDR3 is CASSLGTGTMNTEAFF. The CDR3 DNA is TGTGCCAGCAGCCTCGGGACAGGGACGATGAACACTGAAGCTTTCTTT.

This clonotype was counted many times. The chain links TRBV12-3 or TRBV12-4 to TRBJ1-4; D possibly corresponds to TRBD1 (5 bases). V was shortened by 3 bases and J by 8 bases, with 19 bases between the two germline ends. The CDR3 extends over 16 amino acids. This CDR3 is CASSFITGRLGEKLFF. In nucleotides, the CDR3 is TGTGCCAGCAGTTTCATTACAGGAAGGCTAGGAGAAAAACTGTTTTTT.

This chain links TRBV27 with TRBJ1-2, with 8 nucleotides matching TRBD1. Unmatched junction bases numbered 10, after V lost 8 bases and J lost 5 bases. The CDR3 consists of 14 residues. Germline V gene lookup returns CDR1 MNHEY and CDR2 SMNVEV (reference sequence). CDR3 DNA sequence: TGTGCCAGCTCTACGATCGGACAGGGTTATGGCTACACCTTC. This sequence encodes CASSTIGQGYGYTF.

This chain uses TRBV6-2 or TRBV6-3 with TRBJ1-4; D is uncertain. There are 15 residues in the CDR3. Trimming took 6 bases from V and 4 from J, leaving 15 bases between them. Germline V gene sequence: CDR1 MNHEY, CDR2 SVGEGT. DNA for the CDR3: TGTGCCAGCAGCCCCCATCCCAGAGGTAATGAAAAACTGTTTTTT. It specifies CASSPHPRGNEKLFF.

Remarks on this clonotype: This could be a read error, since a much larger clone is one nucleotide away. This chain links TRBV12-3 or TRBV12-4 with TRBJ2-5, with D hard to call. This CDR3 region has 14 residues. CDR3 DNA: TGTGCCAGCAGTTTGTCTTCCAGCCAAGAGACCCAGTCCTTC. It translates to CASSLSSSQETQSF.

This clonotype came up a few times. The V gene is TRBV6-2 or TRBV6-3, the J gene TRBJ2-1, with D perhaps assigned TRBD1 or TRBD2 (5 bases each). With 2 bases removed from V and 6 bases from J, the gap between germline ends came to 14 bases. Germline V gene sequence: CDR1 MNHEY, CDR2 SVGEGT. This CDR3 is built from 15 residues. CDR3 DNA: TGTGCCAGCAGTTACCCCCCGGGACCCGTCAATGAGCAGTTCTTC. Translating gives CASSYPPGPVNEQFF.